This T cell receptor beta chain was captured by sequencing in a study of a mutant IDH1 vaccine in newly diagnosed glioma. Study context: Earlier treatment was radiotherapy, temozolomide, or both, with most getting both.

Assay: immunoSEQ multiplex PCR; the TCRdb copy retains only in-frame clones and omits some. The table lists 53,000 or so clones, roughly 78% of them singletons. The V end was cut by 6 bases, the J end by 5 bases, with 13 bases between. Germline V gene sequence: CDR1 MNHEY, CDR2 SMNVEV (reference sequence). This CDR3 is 13 amino acids long. As for time point: week 5, during vaccination. With topical imiquimod, each dose of the vaccine consisted of 300 ug of mutant IDH1 20-mer peptide. Concerning this clone: Its target is not known.

The specimen comprised PBMCs, sampled from a glioma patient whose treatment included an IDH1 peptide vaccine. The chain couples TRBV27 to TRBJ1-2; the D is unclear. The source is a man aged 45-60 years with glioma. CDR3 in amino acids: CASSPGFEYGYTF. Written as DNA, the CDR3 is TGTGCCAGCAGCCCGGGGTTTGAATATGGCTACACCTTC.